Each of the 5 T cell receptor beta chains below was sequenced from the same sample in a study of T-cell memory formation after mild COVID-19. A single record per CDR3 protein comes from TCRdb applying MiXCR to the 5' RACE reads. The repertoire consists of roughly 89,000 distinct CDR3 sequences, with approximately 13% occurring once and the leading ten covering about 29%. Source material: PBMCs or a T cell subset sorted from them (not recorded which). The receptors derive from an adult woman who had mild COVID-19 (a few samples of this study predate the infection). Cell type and time point are not known.

This clonotype has a handful of counts. CDR3 nucleotides: TGCGCCAGCAGCCAGGAGTCTAGCACAGATACGCAGTATTTT. Protein sequence: CASSQESSTDTQYF. The genes are TRBV4-1 and TRBJ2-3, with D uncertain. CDR3 length: 14 residues. V lost 3 bases and J 0 bases, leaving 7 bases between the germline ends. The germline gives CDR1 MGHRA, CDR2 YSYEKL.

The chain carries TRBV5-1 and TRBJ1-1; TRBD1 matches 9 bases. Trimming removed 5 bases from V and 3 bases from J; junction bases left unmatched: 11. CDR1 and CDR2 (germline): SGHRS, YFSETQ. The CDR3 consists of 16 residues. In DNA form, the CDR3 reads TGCGCCAGCAGATTGAACAGGGGGCAGATGTACACTGAAGCTTTCTTT. Its protein is CASRLNRGQMYTEAFF.

Written as DNA, the CDR3 is TGTGCCATCAGTGAGTCCTGGACTAGCGGGGCCACCACAGATACGCAGTATTTT. It encodes CAISESWTSGATTDTQYF. V gene TRBV10-3 combines with J gene TRBJ2-3, with 12 bases that match TRBD2. J lost 2 bases, V lost 0 bases, and 6 bases had no gene match. The CDR3 is made up of 18 amino acids. Germline values: CDR1 ENHRY, CDR2 SYGVKD.

The J gene is TRBJ2-2, the V gene TRBV27, with D perhaps matching TRBD1 or TRBD2 (5 bases each). This CDR3 has 16 residues. In germline, CDR1 is MNHEY, CDR2 SMNVEV (reference sequence). The V end was cut by 3 bases, the J end by 4 bases, with 15 bases between. In DNA form, the CDR3 reads TGTGCCAGCAGTTTGAGAAGGGGTGAGGGCACCGGGGAGCTGTTTTTT. It specifies CASSLRRGEGTGELFF.

The chain links TRBV29-1 to TRBJ2-4, with no clear D. V lost 4 bases, J lost 8 bases, and 15 bases lay in between. The CDR3 runs to 13 residues. Germline V gives CDR1 SQVTM, CDR2 ANQGSEA. The CDR3 spells CSVVPSQDDIQYF. In DNA form, the CDR3 reads TGCAGCGTTGTTCCTTCCCAGGACGACATTCAGTACTTC.